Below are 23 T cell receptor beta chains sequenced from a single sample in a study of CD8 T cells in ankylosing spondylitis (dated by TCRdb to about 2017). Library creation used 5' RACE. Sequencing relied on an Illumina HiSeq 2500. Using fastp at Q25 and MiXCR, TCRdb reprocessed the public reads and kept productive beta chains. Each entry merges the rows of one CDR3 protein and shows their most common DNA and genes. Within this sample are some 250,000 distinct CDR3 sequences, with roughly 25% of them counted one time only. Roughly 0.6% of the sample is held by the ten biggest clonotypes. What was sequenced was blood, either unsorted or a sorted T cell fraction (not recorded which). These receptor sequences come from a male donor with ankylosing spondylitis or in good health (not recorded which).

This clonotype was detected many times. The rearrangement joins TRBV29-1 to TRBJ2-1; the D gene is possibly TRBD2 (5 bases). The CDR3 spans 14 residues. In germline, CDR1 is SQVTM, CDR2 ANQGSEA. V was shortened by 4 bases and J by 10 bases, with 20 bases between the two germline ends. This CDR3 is CSVAPLVETGEQFF. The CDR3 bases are TGCAGCGTTGCCCCACTAGTGGAGACGGGCGAGCAGTTCTTC.

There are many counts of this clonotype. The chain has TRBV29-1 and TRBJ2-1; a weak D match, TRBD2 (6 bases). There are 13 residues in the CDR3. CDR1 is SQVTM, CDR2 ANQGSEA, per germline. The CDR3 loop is CSTRQTGVDEQFF. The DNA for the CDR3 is TGCAGTACCCGCCAGACGGGGGTGGATGAGCAGTTCTTC.

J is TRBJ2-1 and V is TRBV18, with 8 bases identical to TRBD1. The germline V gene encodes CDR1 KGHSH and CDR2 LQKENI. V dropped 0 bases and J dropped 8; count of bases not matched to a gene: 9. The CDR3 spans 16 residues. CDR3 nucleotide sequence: TGTGCCAGCTCACCACCGGCTGTACAGGGGGGTTATGAGCAGTTCTTC. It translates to CASSPPAVQGGYEQFF. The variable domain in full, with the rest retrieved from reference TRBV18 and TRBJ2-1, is NAGVMQNPRHLVRRRGQEARLRCSPMKGHSHVYWYRQLPEEGLKFMVYLQKENIIDESGMPKERFSAEFPKEGPSILRIQQVVRGDSAAYFCASSPPAVQGGYEQFFGPGTRLTVL.

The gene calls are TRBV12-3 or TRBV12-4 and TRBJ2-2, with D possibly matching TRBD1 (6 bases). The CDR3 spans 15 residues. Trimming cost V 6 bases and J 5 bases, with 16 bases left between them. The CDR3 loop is CASSFVQGGTGELFF. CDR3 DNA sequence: TGTGCCAGCAGCTTCGTACAGGGTGGTACCGGGGAGCTGTTTTTT.

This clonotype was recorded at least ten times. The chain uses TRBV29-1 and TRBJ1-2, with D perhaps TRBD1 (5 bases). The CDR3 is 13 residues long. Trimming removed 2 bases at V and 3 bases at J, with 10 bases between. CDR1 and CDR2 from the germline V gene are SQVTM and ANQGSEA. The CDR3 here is CSVEQGADYGYTF. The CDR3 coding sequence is TGCAGCGTTGAACAGGGAGCCGACTATGGCTACACCTTC.

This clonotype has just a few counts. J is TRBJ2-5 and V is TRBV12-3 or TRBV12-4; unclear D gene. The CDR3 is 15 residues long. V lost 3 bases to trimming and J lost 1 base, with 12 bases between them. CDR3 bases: TGTGCCAGCAGTTTTTATTTGACTTTCCAAGAGACCCAGTACTTC. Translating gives CASSFYLTFQETQYF.

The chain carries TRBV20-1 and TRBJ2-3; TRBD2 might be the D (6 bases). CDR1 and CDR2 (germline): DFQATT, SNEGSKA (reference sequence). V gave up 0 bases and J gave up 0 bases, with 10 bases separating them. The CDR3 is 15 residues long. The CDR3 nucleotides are TGCAGTGCTAGAGATGGGGCGGGGAGCACAGATACGCAGTATTTT. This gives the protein CSARDGAGSTDTQYF.

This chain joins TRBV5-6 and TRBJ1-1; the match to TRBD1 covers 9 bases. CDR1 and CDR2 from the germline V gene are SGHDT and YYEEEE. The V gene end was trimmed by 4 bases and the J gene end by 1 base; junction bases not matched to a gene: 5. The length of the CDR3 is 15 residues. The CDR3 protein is CASSPGTGRNTEAFF. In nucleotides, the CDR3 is TGTGCCAGCAGCCCCGGGACAGGGAGGAACACTGAAGCTTTCTTT.

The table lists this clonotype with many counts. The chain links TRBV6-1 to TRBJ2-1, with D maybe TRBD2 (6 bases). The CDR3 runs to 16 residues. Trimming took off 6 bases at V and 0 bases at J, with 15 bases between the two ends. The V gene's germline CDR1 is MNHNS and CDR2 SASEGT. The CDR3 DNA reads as TGTGCCAGCAGCCGGGGACTCCGGAGCTCCTACAATGAGCAGTTCTTC. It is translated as CASSRGLRSSYNEQFF.

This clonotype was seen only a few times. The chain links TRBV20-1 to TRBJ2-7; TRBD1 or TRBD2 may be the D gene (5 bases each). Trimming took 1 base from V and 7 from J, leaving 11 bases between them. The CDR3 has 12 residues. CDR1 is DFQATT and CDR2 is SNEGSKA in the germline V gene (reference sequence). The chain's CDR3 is CSARGGVSEQYF. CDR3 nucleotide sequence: TGCAGTGCTAGAGGAGGGGTTAGTGAGCAGTACTTC.

As DNA, the CDR3 is TGTGCCAGCAGTCCCACGACTAGCGCAGATACGCAGTATTTT. This gives the protein CASSPTTSADTQYF. This chain connects TRBV6-1 to TRBJ2-3, with 8 bases identical to TRBD2. J was trimmed by 4 bases and V by 5 bases; bases with no gene match: 5. Per the germline V gene, CDR1 is MNHNS and CDR2 is SASEGT. This CDR3 has 14 amino acids.

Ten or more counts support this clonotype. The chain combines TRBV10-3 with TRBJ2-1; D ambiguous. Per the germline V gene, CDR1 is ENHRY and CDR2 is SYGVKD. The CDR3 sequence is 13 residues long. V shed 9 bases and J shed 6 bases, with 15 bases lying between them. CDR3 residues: CAIGSPVSNEQFF. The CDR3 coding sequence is TGTGCCATAGGGTCACCCGTGAGCAATGAGCAGTTCTTC.

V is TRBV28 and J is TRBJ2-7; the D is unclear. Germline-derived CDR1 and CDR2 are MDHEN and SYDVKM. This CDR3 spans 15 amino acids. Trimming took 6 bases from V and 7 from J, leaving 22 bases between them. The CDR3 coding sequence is TGTGCCAGCAGAGGGATGGACGCCCGACCACAAGAGCAGTACTTC. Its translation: CASRGMDARPQEQYF.

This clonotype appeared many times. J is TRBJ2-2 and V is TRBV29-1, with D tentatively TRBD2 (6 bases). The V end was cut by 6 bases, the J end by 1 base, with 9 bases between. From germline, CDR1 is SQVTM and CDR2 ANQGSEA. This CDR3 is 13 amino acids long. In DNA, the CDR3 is TGCAGCGTCCGCGGGGTGAACACCGGGGAGCTGTTTTTT. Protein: CSVRGVNTGELFF.

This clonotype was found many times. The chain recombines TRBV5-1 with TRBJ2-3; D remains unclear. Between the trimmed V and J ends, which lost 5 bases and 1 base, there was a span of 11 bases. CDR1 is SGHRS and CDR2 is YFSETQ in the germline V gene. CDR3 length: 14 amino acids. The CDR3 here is CASSSGTRTDTQYF. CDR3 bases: TGCGCCAGCAGTTCGGGTACCCGCACAGATACGCAGTATTTT.

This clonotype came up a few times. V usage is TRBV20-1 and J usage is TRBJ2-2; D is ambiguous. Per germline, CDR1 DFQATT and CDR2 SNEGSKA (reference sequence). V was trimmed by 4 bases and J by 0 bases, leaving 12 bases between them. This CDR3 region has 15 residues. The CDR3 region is CSATHDTPNTGELFF. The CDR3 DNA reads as TGCAGTGCTACTCACGACACCCCGAACACCGGGGAGCTGTTTTTT.

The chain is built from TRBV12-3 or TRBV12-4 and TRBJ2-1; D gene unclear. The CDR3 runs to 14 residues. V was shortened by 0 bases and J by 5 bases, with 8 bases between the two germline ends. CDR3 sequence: CASSLAALDNEQFF. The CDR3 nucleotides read TGTGCCAGCAGTTTAGCCGCCCTTGACAATGAGCAGTTCTTC.

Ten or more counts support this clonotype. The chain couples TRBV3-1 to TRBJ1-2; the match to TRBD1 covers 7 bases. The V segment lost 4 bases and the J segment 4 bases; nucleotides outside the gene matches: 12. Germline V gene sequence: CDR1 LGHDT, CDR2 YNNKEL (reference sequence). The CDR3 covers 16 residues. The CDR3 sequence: CASSPQGGRTPYGYTF. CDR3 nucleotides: TGTGCCAGCAGCCCCCAGGGGGGACGAACTCCCTATGGCTACACCTTC.

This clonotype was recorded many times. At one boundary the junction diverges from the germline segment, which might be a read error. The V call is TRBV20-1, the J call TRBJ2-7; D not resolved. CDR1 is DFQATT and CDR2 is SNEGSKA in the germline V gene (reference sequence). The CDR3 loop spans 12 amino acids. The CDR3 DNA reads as TGCAGTGCTAGTCGAGGCTCCCACGAGCAGTACTTC. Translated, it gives CSASRGSHEQYF.

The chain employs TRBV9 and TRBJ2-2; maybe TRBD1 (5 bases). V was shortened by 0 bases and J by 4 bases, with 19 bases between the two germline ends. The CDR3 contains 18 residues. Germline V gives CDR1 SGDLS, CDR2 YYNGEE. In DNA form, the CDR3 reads TGTGCCAGCAGCGTAGGAGGCCGGACAATCCTGGGCACCGGGGAGCTGTTTTTT. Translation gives CASSVGGRTILGTGELFF.

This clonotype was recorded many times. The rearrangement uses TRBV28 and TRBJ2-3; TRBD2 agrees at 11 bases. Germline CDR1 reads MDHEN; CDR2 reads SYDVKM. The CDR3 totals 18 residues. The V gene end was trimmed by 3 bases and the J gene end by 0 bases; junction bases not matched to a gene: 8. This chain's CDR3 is CASSFLGLADLSTDTQYF. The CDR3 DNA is TGTGCCAGCAGTTTCTTGGGACTAGCGGACCTTAGCACAGATACGCAGTATTTT.

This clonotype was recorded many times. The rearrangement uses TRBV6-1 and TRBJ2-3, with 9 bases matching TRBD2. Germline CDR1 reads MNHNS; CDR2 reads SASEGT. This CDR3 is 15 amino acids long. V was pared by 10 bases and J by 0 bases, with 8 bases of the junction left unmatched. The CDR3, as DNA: TGTGCCACGCGGGGGGGGCTCACGAGCACAGATACGCAGTATTTT. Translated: CATRGGLTSTDTQYF.

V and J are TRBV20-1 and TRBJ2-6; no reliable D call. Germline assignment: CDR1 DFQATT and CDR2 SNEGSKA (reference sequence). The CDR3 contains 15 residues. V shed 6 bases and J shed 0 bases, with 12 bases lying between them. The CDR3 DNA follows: TGCAGTGCCGAAATAGATCACTCTGGGGCCAACGTCCTGACTTTC. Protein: CSAEIDHSGANVLTF.